These T cell receptor beta chains were read from a single sample in a study of early T cells in non-severe SARS-CoV-2 infection. TCRdb fed the 5' RACE reads into MiXCR, producing one record per CDR3 protein. The sample includes about 80,000 distinct CDR3 sequences, 12% of them seen just once. The sequenced material came from whole blood. Receptor source: an adult who was a healthcare worker with PCR-confirmed SARS-CoV-2 infection or an uninfected control (not recorded which). The CDR3 runs from the conserved cysteine through the conserved F or W. A D gene is named only where the DNA matches it firmly.

13,TRBV9,NA,TRBJ2-1,CASSSRVNNEQFF
9,TRBV20-1,NA,TRBJ2-7,CSASYEQYF
16,TRBV7-6,NA,TRBJ2-6,CASSLSGSSGANVLTF
12,TRBV5-5,NA,TRBJ2-1,CASSFVHNEQFF
12,TRBV20-1,TRBD2,TRBJ2-3,CSSLARGRGQYF
14,TRBV11-3,NA,TRBJ2-7,CAITTGPSPYEQYF
15,TRBV11-3,NA,TRBJ2-5,CASSLDLSGRETQYF
13,TRBV29-1,NA,TRBJ2-5,CSGRGRLQETQYF
14,TRBV20-1,NA,TRBJ2-3,CSAREARRADTQYF
14,TRBV3-1,TRBD1,TRBJ1-3,CASGEGAAGNTIYF
11,TRBV29-1,NA,TRBJ1-1,CSVEDPVLAFF
13,TRBV30,NA,TRBJ1-4,CAYCGGEIEKLFF
18,TRBV18,NA,TRBJ1-4,CASSRRHRRIATNEKLFF
15,TRBV27,TRBD2,TRBJ2-7,CASSKLAGGGYEQYF
13,TRBV29-1,NA,TRBJ1-1,CSAHRDWDTEAFF
15,TRBV30,NA,TRBJ2-3,CAWSVWRVNADTQYF
15,TRBV21-1,NA,TRBJ2-1,CASNTRGTPYNEQFF
13,TRBV2,NA,TRBJ2-7,CASSESLRLEQYF
13,TRBV12-3/TRBV12-4,NA,TRBJ1-1,CASSQGGGTEAFF
15,TRBV11-1,NA,TRBJ2-7,CASSGNSLGAYEQYF
12,TRBV7-9,NA,TRBJ1-4,CASSLGTGKLFF
15,TRBV10-1,NA,TRBJ2-1,CASSEGTAVDNEQFF
14,TRBV5-4,NA,TRBJ2-7,CASSLEGRSGEQYF
14,TRBV7-8,TRBD1,TRBJ2-1,CASSWWTGDNEQFF
11,TRBV6-1,NA,TRBJ2-7,CASREFGEQYF
17,TRBV15,TRBD1,TRBJ1-5,CATSRRTGASSNQPQHF
14,TRBV16,NA,TRBJ2-6,CASSQSVGANVLTF
15,TRBV7-3,TRBD2,TRBJ2-3,CASSPLAGGADTQYF
17,TRBV30,NA,TRBJ2-1,CAWSVYGSLVPDNEQFF
15,TRBV2,TRBD1,TRBJ2-2,CASSGDRGNTGELFF
15,TRBV6-1,NA,TRBJ2-3,CASSLAEGSTDTQYF
20,TRBV11-3,NA,TRBJ2-1,CASSLIRDRGRLAGGNEQFF
15,TRBV6-5,TRBD1,TRBJ1-1,CASRQPTGGYTEAFF
13,TRBV14,NA,TRBJ2-2,CASRGLRTGELFF
17,TRBV7-2,NA,TRBJ2-2,CASSLGRLGIYTGELFF
16,TRBV12-3/TRBV12-4,NA,TRBJ1-3,CASRPYQFPTGNTIYF
15,TRBV2,TRBD2,TRBJ2-1,CASRASGGAYNEQFF
12,TRBV9,NA,TRBJ2-1,CASSPLSNEQFF
16,TRBV14,TRBD2,TRBJ2-3,CASSIRLAGATDTQYF
16,TRBV7-9,TRBD2,TRBJ2-3,CASSRGGGLSTDTQYF
15,TRBV11-3,NA,TRBJ1-1,CASSYAGTMNTEAFF
13,TRBV28,NA,TRBJ2-3,CASSPHVKDTQYF
12,TRBV20-1,NA,TRBJ1-2,CSARLQGDGYTF
12,TRBV24-1,NA,TRBJ1-2,CATNSGRDGYTF
13,TRBV19,NA,TRBJ2-2,CASRQVETGELFF
13,TRBV6-6,NA,TRBJ1-5,CASTDPNDQPQHF
15,TRBV5-1,TRBD1,TRBJ1-4,CASSLDRGNNEKLFF
16,TRBV6-4,NA,TRBJ1-6,CASSERGIPYNSPLHF
15,TRBV30,NA,TRBJ2-3,CAWRATGLLTDTQYF
13,TRBV12-3/TRBV12-4,NA,TRBJ1-3,CASSLGTGNTIYF
17,TRBV14,TRBD2,TRBJ2-1,CASSRTSGGYSYNEQFF
12,TRBV11-3,NA,TRBJ2-2,CASSRKTGELFF